This TCR beta chain derives from a study of beta chain features in type 1 diabetes (dated by TCRdb to the late 2010s). Study-wide context: Patients and healthy donors did not differ in mean age, gender distribution, total cell number or subset yield. Across all samples, approximately 100 million sorted cells were examined, and cell number per subset correlated strongly with RNA yield. The study compared TCRB repertoires of sorted circulating CD4+ T cell subsets between recently diagnosed type 1 diabetes patients and matched healthy donors. Naive and central memory subsets were obtained from all 30 or so donors, but regulatory and stem cell-like memory subsets were isolated from only 8 patients and roughly eight healthy donors.

The High Capacity cDNA Reverse Transcription Kit was used to reverse transcribe all of the isolated RNA, meaning that expressed TCRB transcripts were what got sequenced. Deep immunoSEQ sequencing was performed on naive, central memory and regulatory T cell samples, with an average of around 3.5 million total reads per sample. Sorted cells were lysed in RLT buffer and RNA was extracted with DNase-treated RNeasy Micro or Mini kits, depending on cell number. To prevent cross-contamination, every cell subset was processed on its own, while patient and healthy donor samples were processed together. The immunoSEQ multiplex PCR was used to amplify TCRB sequences from cDNA, yielding 87-bp fragments that span the CDR3 region. Sequencing of the amplicons was performed on the Illumina HiSeq platform. Processing in the source paper ran as follows. Synthetic template baselines were used to correct PCR bias computationally, reads within Hamming distance 2 were collapsed together, and singletons that could not be merged were discarded. By aligning reads against IMGT, V, D and J genes, CDR3 length, and insertions or deletions at six rearrangement sites were assigned. Within each subset, clonotype counts were normalized to sorted cell number, and only after that were true diversity and Gini coefficients computed with the tcR R package. Repertoire sharing was quantified using the overlap coefficient calculated on TCRB nucleotide sequences. As stored in TCRdb, this immuneACCESS dataset retains in-frame rearrangements with V and J assigned. A fraction of the clones does not appear; measured against another copy, unresolved V genes explain less than half of the discrepancy, and the remainder lacks a known reason. V, J and clone size are taken as reported in that table, and D and trimming were inferred from the DNA itself. Across this sample there are around 290,000 clones, with approximately 8.1% seen only once. The ten largest clones capture roughly 1% of the sample.

Each donor gave one peripheral blood draw, about 110 mL on average, collected into heparinised tubes. Using a panel that included CD45RO, CCR7, CD25, CD127, CD95 and CD27, naive, central memory, regulatory and stem cell-like memory CD4+ T cells were sorted on a BD FACSAria II. A purity above 98% was achieved for all sorted populations. PBMCs were isolated immediately by Lymphoprep density gradient centrifugation and stained directly without culture. So that batch effects would be minimized, each experiment stained and sorted samples in pairs, pairing one healthy donor with one patient. This clone was observed a handful of times. The target of this receptor is not known. No quality values exist for individual bases; no much larger clone is one base distant. V ends up 0 bases short and J 2 bases short, with an unmatched junction base count of 7. From the cysteine up to the phenylalanine, the CDR3 has a length of 16 residues. Kept here is only the CDR3 DNA, which spans 48 bases and is read in frame from base 1. The germline V gene encodes CDR1 SGHRS and CDR2 YFSETQ.

Study-wide findings and limitations: PCR may preferentially amplify shorter templates, but because patient and control samples were amplified and corrected together, any resulting skew would affect both groups equally. Naive, central memory and regulatory TCRB repertoires appeared more similar among patients than among healthy donors. A moderate but significant shortening of TCRB CDR3 length was observed in type 1 diabetes patients in all four CD4+ subsets. Because cDNA rather than genomic DNA was sequenced, highly expressing activated cells could have been over-represented, although no difference in activation and CD3 levels was found between groups. Fewer insertions and more nucleotide deletions at VDJ recombination sites were observed in patients with type 1 diabetes, implying thymic rearrangement abnormalities. Because small numbers of individuals were included in the HLA sub-analyses, any influence of HLA type on TCRB rearrangement was left unresolved.

The chain uses TRBV5-1 and TRBJ2-7; TRBD1 agrees with 8 junctional bases. The sequenced sample consisted of central memory CD4+ T cells from blood. The sequence was obtained from a woman under 30 in good health. The DNA sequence is given as TGCGCCAGCAGCTTGGGCACGGGACAGGTGACCTACGAGCAGTACTTC. It encodes CASSLGTGQVTYEQYF.